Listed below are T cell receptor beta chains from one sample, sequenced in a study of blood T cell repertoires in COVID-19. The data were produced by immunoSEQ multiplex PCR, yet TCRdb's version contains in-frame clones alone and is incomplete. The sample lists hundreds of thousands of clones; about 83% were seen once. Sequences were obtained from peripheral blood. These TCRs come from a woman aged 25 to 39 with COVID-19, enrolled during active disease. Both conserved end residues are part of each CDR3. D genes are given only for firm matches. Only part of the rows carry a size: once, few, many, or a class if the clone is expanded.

cdr3_aa: CAISDLNRSPDQETQYF; cdr3_nt: TGTGCCATCAGTGACTTAAACAGGTCACCCGACCAAGAGACCCAGTACTTC; d_call: -; v_call: TRBV10-3; clone_size: -; j_call: TRBJ2-5
cdr3_aa: CASTLPQITEAFF; cdr3_nt: TGTGCCAGCACCCTCCCTCAGATAACTGAAGCTTTCTTT; d_call: -; v_call: TRBV5-4; clone_size: -; j_call: TRBJ1-1
cdr3_aa: CASRPQGAYEQYF; cdr3_nt: TGTGCCAGCAGACCTCAGGGGGCCTACGAGCAGTACTTC; d_call: TRBD1; v_call: TRBV7-2; clone_size: -; j_call: TRBJ2-7
cdr3_aa: CASSYPQLAGGLNEQFF; cdr3_nt: TGTGCCAGCAGTTACCCGCAACTAGCGGGGGGCCTCAATGAGCAGTTCTTC; d_call: TRBD2; v_call: TRBV6-2/TRBV6-3; clone_size: -; j_call: TRBJ2-1
cdr3_aa: CASSVEPRSYEQYF; cdr3_nt: TGTGCCAGCAGCGTAGAGCCTCGATCCTACGAGCAGTACTTC; d_call: -; v_call: TRBV9; clone_size: -; j_call: TRBJ2-7
cdr3_aa: CAWELAGTQETQYF; cdr3_nt: TGTGCCTGGGAACTAGCGGGGACACAAGAGACCCAGTACTTC; d_call: TRBD2; v_call: TRBV30; clone_size: once; j_call: TRBJ2-5
cdr3_aa: CASSWALKRRQETQYF; cdr3_nt: TGTGCCAGCAGCTGGGCGCTTAAGCGGAGACAAGAGACCCAGTACTTC; d_call: -; v_call: TRBV7-2; clone_size: -; j_call: TRBJ2-5
cdr3_aa: CASSSADRGGNQPQHF; cdr3_nt: TGTGCCAGCAGCTCCGCGGACAGGGGGGGAAATCAGCCCCAGCATTTT; d_call: TRBD1; v_call: TRBV7-2; clone_size: -; j_call: TRBJ1-5
cdr3_aa: CATSRDQGSGNQPQHF; cdr3_nt: TGTGCCACCAGCAGAGATCAGGGCTCGGGCAATCAGCCCCAGCATTTT; d_call: -; v_call: TRBV15; clone_size: -; j_call: TRBJ1-5
cdr3_aa: CASSQDLGGLGGDNEQFF; cdr3_nt: TGTGCCAGCAGCCAAGATCTAGGGGGACTAGGTGGAGACAATGAGCAGTTCTTC; d_call: TRBD2; v_call: TRBV4-2; clone_size: -; j_call: TRBJ2-1
cdr3_aa: CASSLVPLMDSPLHF; cdr3_nt: TGTGCCAGCAGCTTAGTCCCCCTAATGGATTCACCCCTCCACTTT; d_call: -; v_call: TRBV7-2; clone_size: -; j_call: TRBJ1-6
cdr3_aa: CASSLRVRYTEAFF; cdr3_nt: TGTGCCAGCAGCTTACGGGTACGATACACTGAAGCTTTCTTT; d_call: -; v_call: TRBV7-2; clone_size: -; j_call: TRBJ1-1
cdr3_aa: CASSTSPVGVSGVSQETQYF; cdr3_nt: TGTGCCAGCTCAACATCACCAGTCGGCGTTTCAGGGGTTAGCCAAGAGACCCAGTACTTC; d_call: -; v_call: TRBV18; clone_size: -; j_call: TRBJ2-5
cdr3_aa: CAWSVAGAGNTIYF; cdr3_nt: TGTGCCTGGAGTGTAGCAGGGGCTGGAAACACCATATATTTT; d_call: -; v_call: TRBV30; clone_size: -; j_call: TRBJ1-3
cdr3_aa: CASSYGGGGSDTQYF; cdr3_nt: TGTGCCAGCAGTTACGGCGGGGGTGGCTCAGATACGCAGTATTTT; d_call: TRBD2; v_call: TRBV6-2/TRBV6-3; clone_size: -; j_call: TRBJ2-3
cdr3_aa: CASSSTSGASSYEQYF; cdr3_nt: TGTGCCAGCAGTTCTACTAGCGGGGCGAGCTCCTACGAGCAGTACTTC; d_call: TRBD2; v_call: TRBV5-5; clone_size: -; j_call: TRBJ2-7
cdr3_aa: CASSLRTGNQPQHF; cdr3_nt: TGTGCCAGCAGCCTCCGGACGGGGAATCAGCCCCAGCATTTT; d_call: -; v_call: TRBV7-2; clone_size: -; j_call: TRBJ1-5
cdr3_aa: CASRSSGPSSYNEQFF; cdr3_nt: TGTGCCAGCAGATCTAGCGGGCCGAGCTCCTACAATGAGCAGTTCTTC; d_call: TRBD2; v_call: TRBV7-2; clone_size: -; j_call: TRBJ2-1
cdr3_aa: CASSLIPGGYTF; cdr3_nt: TGTGCCAGCAGTTTAATCCCTGGCGGCTACACCTTC; d_call: -; v_call: TRBV12-3/TRBV12-4; clone_size: -; j_call: TRBJ1-2
cdr3_aa: CASSWTSGRGTGELFF; cdr3_nt: TGTGCCAGCAGCTGGACTAGCGGGAGGGGCACCGGGGAGCTGTTTTTT; d_call: TRBD2; v_call: TRBV2; clone_size: -; j_call: TRBJ2-2
cdr3_aa: CASSLGGLSNQPQHF; cdr3_nt: TGTGCCAGCAGCTTAGGAGGGCTCAGCAATCAGCCCCAGCATTTT; d_call: -; v_call: TRBV5-4; clone_size: -; j_call: TRBJ1-5
cdr3_aa: CASSPSGGHTDTQYF; cdr3_nt: TGTGCCAGCAGCCCTAGCGGGGGCCACACAGATACGCAGTATTTT; d_call: TRBD2; v_call: TRBV28; clone_size: -; j_call: TRBJ2-3
cdr3_aa: CASSSPRRYSPNNEQFF; cdr3_nt: TGTGCCAGCAGTTCGCCCCGGCGTTACAGCCCTAACAATGAGCAGTTCTTC; d_call: -; v_call: TRBV28; clone_size: -; j_call: TRBJ2-1
cdr3_aa: CASSIEGTPLGTDTQYF; cdr3_nt: TGTGCCAGTAGTATAGAAGGGACACCTTTGGGCACAGATACGCAGTATTTT; d_call: -; v_call: TRBV19; clone_size: -; j_call: TRBJ2-3
cdr3_aa: CASSRKIGGRNNSPLHF; cdr3_nt: TGTGCCAGCAGCCGAAAAATAGGGGGAAGGAATAATTCACCCCTCCACTTT; d_call: -; v_call: TRBV7-3; clone_size: -; j_call: TRBJ1-6
cdr3_aa: CASSPPSQSYNEQFF; cdr3_nt: TGTGCCAGCTCACCACCGTCCCAATCCTACAATGAGCAGTTCTTC; d_call: -; v_call: TRBV18; clone_size: -; j_call: TRBJ2-1
cdr3_aa: CAWSEQGAQPQHF; cdr3_nt: TGTGCCTGGAGCGAACAGGGCGCTCAGCCCCAGCATTTT; d_call: -; v_call: TRBV30; clone_size: -; j_call: TRBJ1-5
cdr3_aa: CASSPGRIAGKNIQYF; cdr3_nt: TGTGCCAGCAGCCCGGGTCGCATAGCGGGGAAAAACATTCAGTACTTC; d_call: TRBD2; v_call: TRBV6-2/TRBV6-3; clone_size: -; j_call: TRBJ2-4
cdr3_aa: CASSERSGNTIYF; cdr3_nt: TGTGCCAGCAGTGAACGCTCTGGAAACACCATATATTTT; d_call: -; v_call: TRBV6-1; clone_size: -; j_call: TRBJ1-3
cdr3_aa: CASSSGQGARETQYF; cdr3_nt: TGTGCCAGCAGCTCGGGACAGGGGGCCAGGGAGACCCAGTACTTC; d_call: TRBD1; v_call: TRBV7-2; clone_size: -; j_call: TRBJ2-5
cdr3_aa: CASSEGPTNEKLFF; cdr3_nt: TGTGCCAGCAGTGAAGGGCCGACTAATGAAAAACTGTTTTTT; d_call: -; v_call: TRBV2; clone_size: -; j_call: TRBJ1-4
cdr3_aa: CASSADRTIYF; cdr3_nt: TGTGCCAGCAGCGCCGACAGGACCATATATTTT; d_call: -; v_call: TRBV9; clone_size: -; j_call: TRBJ1-3
cdr3_aa: CASSQLGQGVGYSNQPQHF; cdr3_nt: TGTGCCAGCAGCCAGCTCGGACAGGGAGTCGGGTATAGCAATCAGCCCCAGCATTTT; d_call: TRBD1; v_call: TRBV7-2; clone_size: -; j_call: TRBJ1-5
cdr3_aa: CASSPSGGRRFYEQYF; cdr3_nt: TGTGCCAGCAGTCCGTCGGGGGGGCGACGGTTCTACGAGCAGTACTTC; d_call: TRBD2; v_call: TRBV27; clone_size: -; j_call: TRBJ2-7
cdr3_aa: CSASFPGTYEQYF; cdr3_nt: TGCAGTGCTAGTTTTCCAGGGACCTACGAGCAGTACTTC; d_call: -; v_call: TRBV20-1; clone_size: -; j_call: TRBJ2-7
cdr3_aa: CASSYGGQGGSPLHF; cdr3_nt: TGTGCCAGCAGTTACGGGGGACAGGGTGGGTCACCCCTCCACTTT; d_call: TRBD1; v_call: TRBV6-5; clone_size: -; j_call: TRBJ1-6
cdr3_aa: CATSVPTLDTQYF; cdr3_nt: TGTGCCACCAGTGTCCCGACTCTAGATACGCAGTATTTT; d_call: -; v_call: TRBV24-1; clone_size: -; j_call: TRBJ2-3
cdr3_aa: CASSRDSGWNYGYTF; cdr3_nt: TGTGCCAGCAGCCGGGACAGCGGGTGGAACTATGGCTACACCTTC; d_call: TRBD1; v_call: TRBV5-4; clone_size: few; j_call: TRBJ1-2
cdr3_aa: CASSLGTVLTYEQYF; cdr3_nt: TGTGCCAGCAGTTTGGGGACAGTTCTTACCTACGAGCAGTACTTC; d_call: TRBD1; v_call: TRBV28; clone_size: -; j_call: TRBJ2-7
cdr3_aa: CASSSGTGGFYEQFF; cdr3_nt: TGTGCCAGCAGCTCCGGGACAGGGGGCTTCTATGAGCAGTTCTTC; d_call: TRBD1; v_call: TRBV5-7; clone_size: -; j_call: TRBJ2-1
cdr3_aa: CASSLFGGSSYNEQFF; cdr3_nt: TGCGCCAGCAGCTTGTTTGGGGGGAGCTCCTACAATGAGCAGTTCTTC; d_call: -; v_call: TRBV5-1; clone_size: -; j_call: TRBJ2-1
cdr3_aa: CAWSPGLFTGELFF; cdr3_nt: TGTGCCTGGAGTCCGGGACTCTTCACCGGGGAGCTGTTTTTT; d_call: -; v_call: TRBV30; clone_size: -; j_call: TRBJ2-2
cdr3_aa: CASSSLGTGAYEQYF; cdr3_nt: TGTGCCAGCAGCTCTCTAGGGACAGGGGCCTACGAGCAGTACTTC; d_call: TRBD1; v_call: TRBV7-9; clone_size: -; j_call: TRBJ2-7
cdr3_aa: CATSDAGTSGSGGQETQYF; cdr3_nt: TGTGCCACCAGTGACGCCGGGACTAGCGGGAGCGGCGGCCAGGAGACCCAGTACTTC; d_call: TRBD2; v_call: TRBV24-1; clone_size: -; j_call: TRBJ2-5
cdr3_aa: CATSRVGGRLAGELFF; cdr3_nt: TGTGCCACCAGCAGAGTGGGGGGGCGCCTGGCCGGGGAGCTGTTTTTT; d_call: -; v_call: TRBV15; clone_size: -; j_call: TRBJ2-2
cdr3_aa: CASSGGLAGVNTDTQYF; cdr3_nt: TGTGCCAGCAGTGGAGGACTAGCGGGGGTGAACACAGATACGCAGTATTTT; d_call: TRBD2; v_call: TRBV6-1; clone_size: -; j_call: TRBJ2-3
cdr3_aa: CASSLGGTGDLYGYTF; cdr3_nt: TGCGCCAGCAGCTTGGGTGGGACAGGGGACCTCTATGGCTACACCTTC; d_call: TRBD1; v_call: TRBV5-1; clone_size: -; j_call: TRBJ1-2